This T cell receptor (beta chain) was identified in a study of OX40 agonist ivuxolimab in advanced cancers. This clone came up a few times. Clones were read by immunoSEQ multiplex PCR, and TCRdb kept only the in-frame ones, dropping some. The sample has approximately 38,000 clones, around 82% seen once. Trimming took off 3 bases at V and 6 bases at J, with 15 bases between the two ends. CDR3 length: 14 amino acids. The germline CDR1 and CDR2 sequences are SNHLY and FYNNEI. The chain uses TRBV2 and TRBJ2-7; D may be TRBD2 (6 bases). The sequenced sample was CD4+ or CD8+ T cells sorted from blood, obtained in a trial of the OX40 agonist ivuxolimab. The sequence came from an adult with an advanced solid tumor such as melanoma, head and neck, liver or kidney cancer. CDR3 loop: CASSDKASAGEQYF. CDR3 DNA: TGTGCCAGCAGTGACAAGGCTAGCGCTGGCGAGCAGTACTTC.